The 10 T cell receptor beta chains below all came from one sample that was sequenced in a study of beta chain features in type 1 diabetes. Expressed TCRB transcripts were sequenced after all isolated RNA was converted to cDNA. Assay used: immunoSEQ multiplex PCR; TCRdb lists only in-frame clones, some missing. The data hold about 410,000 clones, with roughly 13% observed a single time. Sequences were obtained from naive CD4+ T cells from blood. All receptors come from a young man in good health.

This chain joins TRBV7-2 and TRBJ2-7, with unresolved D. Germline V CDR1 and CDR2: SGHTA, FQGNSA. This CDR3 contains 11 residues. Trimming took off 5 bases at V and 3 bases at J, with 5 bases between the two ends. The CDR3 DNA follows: TGTGCCAGCAGCATGGACTACGAGCAGTACTTC. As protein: CASSMDYEQYF.

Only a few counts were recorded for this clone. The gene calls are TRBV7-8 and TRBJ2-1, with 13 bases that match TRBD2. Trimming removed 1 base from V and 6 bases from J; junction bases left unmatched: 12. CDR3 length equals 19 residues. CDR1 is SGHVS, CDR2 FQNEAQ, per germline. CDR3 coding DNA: TGTGCCAGCAGCTTAGTTCGCTCACTAGCGGGAGGGCCCCCCAATGAGCAGTTCTTC. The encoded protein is CASSLVRSLAGGPPNEQFF.

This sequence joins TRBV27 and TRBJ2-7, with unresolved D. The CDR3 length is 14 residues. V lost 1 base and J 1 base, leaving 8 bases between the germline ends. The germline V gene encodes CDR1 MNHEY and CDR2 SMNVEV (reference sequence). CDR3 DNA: TGTGCCAGCAGTTTATACGAGCTATCCTACGAGCAGTACTTC. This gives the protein CASSLYELSYEQYF.

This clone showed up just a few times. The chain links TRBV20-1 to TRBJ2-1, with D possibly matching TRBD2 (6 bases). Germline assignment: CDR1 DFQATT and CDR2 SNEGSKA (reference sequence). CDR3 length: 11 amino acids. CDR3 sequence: CSYGDSDEQFF. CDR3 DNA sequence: TGCAGCTATGGGGACTCGGATGAGCAGTTCTTC.

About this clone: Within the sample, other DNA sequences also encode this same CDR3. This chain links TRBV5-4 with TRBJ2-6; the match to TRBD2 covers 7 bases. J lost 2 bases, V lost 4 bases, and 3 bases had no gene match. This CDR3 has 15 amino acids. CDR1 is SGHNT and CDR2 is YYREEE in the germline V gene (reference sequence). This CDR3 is CASSLRGAGANVLTF. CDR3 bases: TGTGCCAGCAGCCTTCGGGGGGCTGGGGCCAACGTCCTGACTTTC.

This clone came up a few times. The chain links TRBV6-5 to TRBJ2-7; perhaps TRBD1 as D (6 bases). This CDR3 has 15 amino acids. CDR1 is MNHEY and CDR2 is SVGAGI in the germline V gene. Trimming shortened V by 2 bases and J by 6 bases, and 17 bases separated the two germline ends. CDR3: CASSYLPATGLEQYF. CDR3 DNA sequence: TGTGCCAGCAGTTACCTTCCAGCTACAGGGCTCGAGCAGTACTTC.

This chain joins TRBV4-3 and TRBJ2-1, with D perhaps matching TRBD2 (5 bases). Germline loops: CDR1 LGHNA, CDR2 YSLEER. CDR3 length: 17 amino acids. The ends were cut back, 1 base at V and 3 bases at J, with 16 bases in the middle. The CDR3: CASSQGVRGTRYNEQFF. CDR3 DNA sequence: TGCGCCAGCAGCCAAGGTGTCCGGGGAACTCGCTACAATGAGCAGTTCTTC.

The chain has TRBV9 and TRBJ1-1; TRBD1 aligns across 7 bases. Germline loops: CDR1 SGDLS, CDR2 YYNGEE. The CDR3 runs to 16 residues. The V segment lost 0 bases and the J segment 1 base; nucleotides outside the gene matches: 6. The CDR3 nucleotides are TGTGCCAGCAGCGTAGGCTTGGGACAGACGAACACTGAAGCTTTCTTT. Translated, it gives CASSVGLGQTNTEAFF.

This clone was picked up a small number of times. The DNA of the CDR3 is TGCAGCGCAAGCGGACTAGCGGGAGCCCCTTACTCCTACAATGAGCAGTTCTTC. Translating gives CSASGLAGAPYSYNEQFF. This rearrangement joins TRBV29-1 to TRBJ2-1; 13 nucleotides align to TRBD2. This CDR3 is built from 18 residues. Germline values: CDR1 SQVTM, CDR2 ANQGSEA. V dropped 7 bases and J dropped 0; count of bases not matched to a gene: 12.

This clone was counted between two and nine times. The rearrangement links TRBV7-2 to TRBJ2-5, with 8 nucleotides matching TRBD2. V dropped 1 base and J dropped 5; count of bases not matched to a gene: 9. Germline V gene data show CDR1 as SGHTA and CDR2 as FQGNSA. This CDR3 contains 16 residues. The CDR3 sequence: CASSLGRPGLGETQYF. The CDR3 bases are TGTGCCAGCAGCTTAGGGAGACCGGGACTAGGCGAGACCCAGTACTTC.